One and the same sample provided the 11 T cell receptor beta chains below, sequenced in a study of blood T cell repertoires in COVID-19. Clones were sequenced by immunoSEQ multiplex PCR, and TCRdb holds only the in-frame ones, with some missing. The top ten hold approximately 5.3% of the sample, which has 250,000 to 300,000 clones, more than 75% seen once. Sequenced sample: peripheral blood. Receptors were obtained from a woman aged 60-70 years with COVID-19, enrolled during active disease.

V is TRBV2 and J is TRBJ1-1, with 7 positions matching TRBD1. V lost 6 bases to trimming and J lost 4 bases; unmatched junction nucleotides: 8. This CDR3 region has 14 residues. Looked up from germline, CDR1 is SNHLY and CDR2 is FYNNEI. The CDR3 DNA follows: TGTGCCAGCAGCGAAAGGACAGGACGCACTGAAGCTTTCTTT. It codes for CASSERTGRTEAFF.

The chain has TRBV6-5 and TRBJ1-2; 7 nucleotides line up with TRBD1. This CDR3 spans 13 amino acids. V dropped 6 bases and J dropped 4; count of bases not matched to a gene: 5. Germline V lookup: CDR1 MNHEY, CDR2 SVGAGI. The CDR3 DNA is TGTGCCAGCAGCATGGGACAGAGCTATGGCTACACCTTC. Encoded protein: CASSMGQSYGYTF.

This chain uses TRBV6-5 with TRBJ1-5, with TRBD1 matching over 7 bases. The germline CDR1 and CDR2 sequences are MNHEY and SVGAGI. The CDR3 extends over 15 amino acids. The V segment lost 6 bases and the J segment 6 bases; nucleotides outside the gene matches: 11. The CDR3 nucleotides read TGTGCCAGCAGCCCCGAAGGGGGCCGAAGTCAGCCCCAGCATTTT. Its protein is CASSPEGGRSQPQHF.

The genes are TRBV5-4 and TRBJ2-3; D possibly corresponds to TRBD2 (7 bases). Germline CDR1 and CDR2: SGHNT and YYREEE (reference sequence). V shed 4 bases and J shed 2 bases, with 17 bases lying between them. The CDR3 contains 16 residues. CDR3 sequence (DNA): TGTGCCAGCAGCAGGGGGGGACTCAGGACCACAGATACGCAGTATTTT. As protein: CASSRGGLRTTDTQYF.

This clone was counted only a few times. The chain is built from TRBV28 and TRBJ1-5; D remains unclear. The CDR3 is 20 residues long. CDR1 and CDR2 from the germline V gene are MDHEN and SYDVKM. The V and J ends lost 1 base and 0 bases respectively, with 22 bases between them. The CDR3 coding sequence is TGTGCCAGCAGTTTATCTTCCTACCGGAGTGCCCGCTATAGCAATCAGCCCCAGCATTTT. This encodes CASSLSSYRSARYSNQPQHF.

The chain is built from TRBV30 and TRBJ2-3; D unclear. CDR3 size: 12 residues. Trimming shortened V by 1 base and J by 2 bases, and 4 bases separated the two germline ends. CDR1 is GTSNPN, CDR2 SVGIG, per germline (reference sequence). This CDR3 reads CAWSDYTDTQYF. In DNA, the CDR3 is TGTGCCTGGAGTGATTACACAGATACGCAGTATTTT. Looking up the rest from reference TRBV30 and TRBJ2-3 gives the full variable domain: SQTIHQWPATLVQPVGSPLSLECTVEGTSNPNLYWYRQAAGRGLQLLFYSVGIGQISSEVPQNLSASRPQDRQFILSSKKLLLSDSGFYLCAWSDYTDTQYFGPGTRLTVL.

V and J are TRBV7-9 and TRBJ1-2; 9 positions agree with TRBD1. The J segment lost 8 bases and the V segment lost 3 bases, leaving 4 bases of the junction unmatched. CDR1 SEHNR and CDR2 FQNEAQ come from the germline V gene (reference sequence). The CDR3 extends over 13 amino acids. The DNA of the CDR3 is TGTGCCAGCAGCTTTAGACAGGGGGACGGCTACACCTTC. Its protein is CASSFRQGDGYTF.

The J gene is TRBJ2-7, the V gene TRBV28; a possible D gene is TRBD2 (5 bases). Germline V gene lookup returns CDR1 MDHEN and CDR2 SYDVKM. V was pared by 7 bases and J by 2 bases, with 15 bases between. The CDR3 length is 14 residues. The CDR3 reads CASTEMGETYEQYF. The CDR3 DNA sequence: TGTGCCAGCACCGAAATGGGAGAAACCTACGAGCAGTACTTC.

The CDR3 DNA sequence: TGTGCCAGCTCCCCTTTAGGAGGGACCGGGGAGCTGTTTTTT. Its protein is CASSPLGGTGELFF. The V call is TRBV18, the J call TRBJ2-2, with D possibly matching TRBD2 (6 bases). Deletions cut 6 bases from V and 5 bases from J, with 13 bases between. Germline V CDR1 and CDR2: KGHSH, LQKENI. CDR3 size: 14 residues.

This chain links TRBV7-8 with TRBJ1-5; 7 bases map to TRBD1. The CDR3 spans 18 residues. Germline values: CDR1 SGHVS, CDR2 FQNEAQ. The trim removed 4 bases at V and 5 bases at J, leaving 17 bases unmatched. The CDR3 DNA reads TGTGCCAGCAGCTCATCGGTACGGAACAGGGGAAGGGATCAGCCCCAGCATTTT. Translated, it gives CASSSSVRNRGRDQPQHF.

The chain joins TRBV18 to TRBJ2-1; no clear D. Germline CDR1 and CDR2: KGHSH and LQKENI. The CDR3 has 11 amino acids. The V and J ends lost 6 bases and 9 bases respectively, with 9 bases between them. CDR3 DNA sequence: TGTGCCAGCTCCCCTAGTAGTGAGCAGTTCTTC. As protein: CASSPSSEQFF.